The next 5 T cell receptor beta chains were all read from a single sample in a study of shared clonotypes between healthy human individuals (dated by TCRdb to the early 2020s). The library was prepared using the immunoSEQ multiplex PCR assay. The clones in this table, taken by TCRdb from immuneACCESS, are in-frame only. Not every clone is retained; where verified, under half of the shortfall comes from an unresolved V gene, and the cause of the rest is unknown. The sample yields about a million clones; about 80% were counted once. Almost 0.9% of the sample comes from the top ten. The sample comprised memory CD4+ T cells from PBMCs. This specimen's cell subset or site label, interpreted: CD45RA-negative fraction. The origin of the receptors is a man between 18 and 35 years old in good health. Some clones in this sample may be carry-over from other donors' samples.

This chain joins TRBV30 and TRBJ2-5, with D perhaps TRBD1 (5 bases). The CDR3 covers 13 residues. Trimming took off 4 bases at V and 3 bases at J, with 12 bases between the two ends. The germline CDR1 and CDR2 sequences are GTSNPN and SVGIG (reference sequence). For the CDR3, the DNA is TGTGCCTGGATGGCAGGGCGTGAAGAGACCCAGTACTTC. Its protein is CAWMAGREETQYF.

This clone appeared a few times. V is TRBV14 and J is TRBJ2-2, with 9 bases matching TRBD2. The junction had 13 bases not matched to a gene; V was cut back by 5 bases and J by 6 bases. Per the germline V gene, CDR1 is SGHDN and CDR2 is FVKESK. The CDR3 contains 17 residues. In DNA, the CDR3 is TGTGCCAGCAGCGGTCTAGCGGGACGACTGGGATCCGGGGAGCTGTTTTTT. Residues: CASSGLAGRLGSGELFF.

The chain couples TRBV15 to TRBJ2-7; 8 nucleotides line up with TRBD2. CDR3 length equals 14 residues. Germline CDR1 and CDR2: LNHNV and YYDKDF (reference sequence). V dropped 5 bases and J dropped 7; count of bases not matched to a gene: 10. The CDR3 DNA is TGTGCCACCAGCGCGGGACTAGGATGGCGGGAGCAGTACTTC. Translated: CATSAGLGWREQYF.

A single count supports this clone. The V gene is TRBV2, the J gene TRBJ2-7, with 8 bases matching TRBD2. CDR3 size: 13 residues. CDR1 is SNHLY and CDR2 is FYNNEI in the germline V gene. The ends lost 4 bases at V and 4 bases at J; junction bases unmatched: 3. CDR3 amino acids: CASSGAGGYEQYF. CDR3 nucleotides: TGTGCCAGCAGTGGTGCGGGAGGTTACGAGCAGTACTTC. The complete variable domain, with remaining parts taken from reference TRBV2 and TRBJ2-7, reads EPEVTQTPSHQVTQMGQEVILRCVPISNHLYFYWYRQILGQKVEFLVSFYNNEISEKSEIFDDQFSVERPDGSNFTLKIRSTKLEDSAMYFCASSGAGGYEQYFGPGTRLTVT.

The CDR3 coding sequence is TGCAGCGTTGGTCTAGCGGGAGCCGCGTCCTACAATGAGCAGTTCTTC. It encodes CSVGLAGAASYNEQFF. This rearrangement joins TRBV29-1 to TRBJ2-1, with TRBD2 matching over 10 bases. The CDR3 length is 16 residues. Germline loops: CDR1 SQVTM, CDR2 ANQGSEA. Trimming took 4 bases from V and 1 from J; bases not matched to a gene: 7.